These T cell receptor beta chains were read from a single sample in a study of T cell responses to AZD1222 COVID-19 vaccine. This table comes from immunoSEQ multiplex PCR, and its TCRdb copy is limited to in-frame clones, with some not included. There are 100,000 or so clones in the sample; 70% to 90% occur only once, and 13% lies in the top ten. This specimen was peripheral blood, taken on day 0 of AZD1222 vaccination. These TCRs come from an adult in good health. CDR3s include the opening cysteine and the closing phenylalanine or tryptophan. D genes are given only for firm matches. Only part of the rows carry a size: once, few, many, or a class if the clone is expanded.

d_call,cdr3_length,clone_size,j_call,v_call,cdr3_nt,cdr3_aa
TRBD2,15,NA,TRBJ2-7,TRBV6-1,TGTGCCAGCAGTGAAGCGGCTAGCGGGAGATACGAGCAGTACTTC,CASSEAASGRYEQYF
NA,16,NA,TRBJ2-5,TRBV19,TGTGCCAGTAGTATAGGGAGCGGGACAGGTCAAGAGACCCAGTACTTC,CASSIGSGTGQETQYF
NA,12,NA,TRBJ1-1,TRBV2,TGTGCCAGCAGTGGTGTAGTTGTTGAAGCTTTCTTT,CASSGVVVEAFF
TRBD1,15,NA,TRBJ1-1,TRBV7-8,TGTGCCAGCAGCGAAAGGGACAGCACGAACACTGAAGCTTTCTTT,CASSERDSTNTEAFF
NA,16,NA,TRBJ2-1,TRBV27,TGTGCCAGCAGTTCCCGGGACCCGGGATCTTTCAATGAGCAGTTCTTC,CASSSRDPGSFNEQFF
TRBD1,18,NA,TRBJ1-1,TRBV18,TGTGCCAGCTCACCACTGGGACAGGGGTTTTTCATGAACACTGAAGCTTTCTTT,CASSPLGQGFFMNTEAFF
NA,12,NA,TRBJ2-7,TRBV4-2,TGTGCCAGCAGCCAAGAGTCGCGAGAGCAGTACTTC,CASSQESREQYF
NA,15,NA,TRBJ1-2,TRBV28,TGTGCCAGCAGGCTTTCAAGTTTACTTAGCTATGGCTACACCTTC,CASRLSSLLSYGYTF
TRBD1,13,NA,TRBJ1-4,TRBV5-1,TGCGCCAGCAGCTGGGACAGAAATGAAAAACTGTTTTTT,CASSWDRNEKLFF
NA,13,NA,TRBJ1-3,TRBV12-3/TRBV12-4,TGTGCCTGCGGGGGAGACCCAAGAAACACCATATATTTT,CACGGDPRNTIYF
NA,13,NA,TRBJ1-1,TRBV9,TGTGCCAGCAGCGTCCTCATGAACACTGAAGCTTTCTTT,CASSVLMNTEAFF
TRBD2,14,NA,TRBJ2-7,TRBV5-4,TGTGCCAGCAGCTTGGCGGGGGGGGTCTACGAGCAGTACTTC,CASSLAGGVYEQYF
NA,15,NA,TRBJ2-5,TRBV11-2,TGTGCCAGCAGCCCCATCGGGGACACATGGGGGACCCAGTACTTC,CASSPIGDTWGTQYF
TRBD2,18,NA,TRBJ2-3,TRBV7-3,TGTGCCAGCAGCTTAATCCGACTAGCGGGGGACCGCACAGATACGCAGTATTTT,CASSLIRLAGDRTDTQYF
NA,13,NA,TRBJ2-3,TRBV7-3,TGTGCCAGCAGCTTAACGTCGCCAGATACGCAGTATTTT,CASSLTSPDTQYF
TRBD1,17,NA,TRBJ2-2,TRBV7-3,TGTGCCAGCAGCTCCACAGGGGCCCCCGCGAGCACCGGGGAGCTGTTTTTT,CASSSTGAPASTGELFF
TRBD1,12,few,TRBJ2-7,TRBV29-1,TGCAGCGGTCGGACAGGTCCCTACGAGCAGTACTTC,CSGRTGPYEQYF
TRBD1,16,NA,TRBJ1-1,TRBV15,TGTGCCACCAGCAGAGATGTGGGGCCAGGGGGCACTGAAGCTTTCTTT,CATSRDVGPGGTEAFF
NA,12,NA,TRBJ2-2,TRBV7-9,TGTGCCAGCAACCGAATAACCGGGGAGCTGTTTTTT,CASNRITGELFF
TRBD1,15,NA,TRBJ1-4,TRBV18,TGTGCCAGCTCACCACAGGGGGCGATTAATGAAAAACTGTTTTTT,CASSPQGAINEKLFF
NA,14,NA,TRBJ1-2,TRBV30,TGTGCCTGGTCATCCCAAAGGGCTAACTATGGCTACACCTTC,CAWSSQRANYGYTF
NA,12,NA,TRBJ1-1,TRBV15,TGTGCCACCAGCAGATCGGTAACTGAAGCTTTCTTT,CATSRSVTEAFF
NA,14,NA,TRBJ2-3,TRBV7-3,TGTGCCAGCAGCTTAAGGCGGGGCCCAGATACGCAGTATTTT,CASSLRRGPDTQYF
NA,14,NA,TRBJ1-2,TRBV7-8,TGTGCCAGCAGCTTAGGGCAGTCGAACTATGGCTACACCTTC,CASSLGQSNYGYTF
TRBD1,13,NA,TRBJ1-1,TRBV23-1,TGCGCCAGCAGTCAATTACAGGGGGCCAGGGCTTTCTTT,CASSQLQGARAFF
NA,14,few,TRBJ2-1,TRBV9,TGTGCCAGCAGCGTAGGTTCTAGGGACAATGAGCAGTTCTTC,CASSVGSRDNEQFF
NA,14,NA,TRBJ1-1,TRBV3-1/TRBV3-2,TGTGCCAGCAGCCAAGGTCAGGGAAGCACTGAAGCTTTCTTT,CASSQGQGSTEAFF
NA,15,NA,TRBJ2-7,TRBV5-1,TGCGCCAGCAGCTTGATAGGAGGGGGCCAGAACGAGCAGTACTTC,CASSLIGGGQNEQYF
NA,15,NA,TRBJ1-5,TRBV25-1,TGTGCCAGCAGTGAATCGCGAACCGGCAATCAGCCCCAGCATTTT,CASSESRTGNQPQHF
TRBD1,15,NA,TRBJ2-5,TRBV7-7,TGTGCTAGCAGTCCCACAGGGGGCTACCAAGAGACCCAGTACTTC,CASSPTGGYQETQYF
TRBD2,21,NA,TRBJ2-2,TRBV3-1/TRBV3-2,TGTGCCAGCAGCCAAGAAGCCACCCGCCCTAGCGGGGGCAACGTTACCGGGGAGCTGTTTTTT,CASSQEATRPSGGNVTGELFF
NA,14,NA,TRBJ2-7,TRBV6-1,TGTGCCAGCAGTGAGGCGGACGGTATCTACGAGCAGTACTTC,CASSEADGIYEQYF
TRBD1,14,NA,TRBJ2-7,TRBV2,TGTGCCAGCAGGATGACAGGGGTGGTAGGGGAGCAGTACTTC,CASRMTGVVGEQYF
NA,13,NA,TRBJ2-5,TRBV15,TGTGCCACCAGGAGTACCAACCAAGAGACCCAGTACTTC,CATRSTNQETQYF
NA,17,NA,TRBJ1-4,TRBV4-2,TGTGCCAGCAGCCAAGAGACAGGTGAAGGGATTAATGAAAAACTGTTTTTT,CASSQETGEGINEKLFF
NA,16,NA,TRBJ2-2,TRBV7-3,TGTGCCAGCAGCTTAACCGGGGGGCAGGGAACCGGGGAGCTGTTTTTT,CASSLTGGQGTGELFF
NA,13,NA,TRBJ2-4,TRBV9,TGTGCCAGCAGCGTAGTTGGGGGAAACATTCAGTACTTC,CASSVVGGNIQYF
NA,13,once,TRBJ1-5,TRBV2,TGTGCCAGCACCAGGGTCTTGTTGCAGCCCCAGCATTTT,CASTRVLLQPQHF
NA,15,NA,TRBJ2-2,TRBV19,TGTGCCAGTAGTATGGGCAGGGCAAACACCGGGGAGCTGTTTTTT,CASSMGRANTGELFF
NA,11,NA,TRBJ2-7,TRBV7-2,TGTGCCAGCAGCCCCGCCTACGAGCAGTACTTC,CASSPAYEQYF
NA,18,NA,TRBJ1-1,TRBV11-3,TGTGCCAGCAGCTTTTTAGGAAATCGAGACCCAGTGAACACTGAAGCTTTCTTT,CASSFLGNRDPVNTEAFF
NA,11,NA,TRBJ2-7,TRBV29-1,TGCAGCGCCATTAAAGGCTACGAGCAGTACTTC,CSAIKGYEQYF
NA,14,NA,TRBJ2-7,TRBV28,TGTGCCAGCAGCACCCTGTCAGGGGACTACGAGCAGTACTTC,CASSTLSGDYEQYF
TRBD2,14,NA,TRBJ2-1,TRBV27,TGTGCCAGCAGTCCTAGCGGGGGGTTGAATGAGCAGTTCTTC,CASSPSGGLNEQFF
TRBD1,20,NA,TRBJ1-5,TRBV19,TGTGCCAGTAGTATGCGCGGCAGGGGGTCTGGAGTTAATTTAAGGAAGCCCCAGCATTTT,CASSMRGRGSGVNLRKPQHF
TRBD1,15,NA,TRBJ1-1,TRBV19,TGTGCCAGTAGTATAAACCCAGACAGGGAGGTTGGAGCTTTCTTT,CASSINPDREVGAFF
NA,15,NA,TRBJ2-5,TRBV18,TGTGCCAGCTCTCCCCCCGGGACCAAACAAGAGACCCAGTACTTC,CASSPPGTKQETQYF
TRBD1,14,NA,TRBJ2-7,TRBV27,TGTGCCAGCAGTGGGACAGGGGAATGGTACGAGCAGTACTTC,CASSGTGEWYEQYF
NA,13,NA,TRBJ2-7,TRBV2,TGTGCCAGCAGTGAAGCGCCAGGCTACGAGCAGTACTTC,CASSEAPGYEQYF
TRBD2,15,NA,TRBJ2-1,TRBV7-2,TGTGCCAGCAGCCCGGGTAGCGGGGGTTACAATGAGCAGTTCTTC,CASSPGSGGYNEQFF
NA,16,NA,TRBJ1-4,TRBV30,TGTGCCTGGAGCCGATCTTTACAGGGACTGGTGGAAAAACTGTTTTTT,CAWSRSLQGLVEKLFF
NA,13,NA,TRBJ2-1,TRBV5-6,TGTGCCAGCAGCCTCGGGACTTCGAATGAGCAGTTCTTC,CASSLGTSNEQFF
NA,14,NA,TRBJ1-1,TRBV5-1,TGCGCCAGCAGCTTGGCACGAGGGGACACTGAAGCTTTCTTT,CASSLARGDTEAFF
NA,15,NA,TRBJ2-5,TRBV5-1,TGCGCCAGCAGCTTGGTTATGGTGGATGGGGAGACCCAGTACTTC,CASSLVMVDGETQYF
TRBD1,13,NA,TRBJ1-2,TRBV12-3/TRBV12-4,TGTGCCAGCAGCCTCGGACAGGGACATGGCTACACCTTC,CASSLGQGHGYTF